What follows are 19 T cell receptor beta chains derived from one specimen sequenced in a study of blood T cell repertoires in COVID-19. The repertoire was sequenced with immunoSEQ multiplex PCR; TCRdb's copy has only in-frame clones and lacks some. This sample has more than 150,000 clones, with roughly 80% found just once. Sequencing was done on a sample of peripheral blood. These TCRs come from a human donor in a cohort sampled during active COVID-19.

This chain connects TRBV9 to TRBJ2-2, with 7 bases lining up with TRBD1. Looked up from germline, CDR1 is SGDLS and CDR2 is YYNGEE. Trimming at V came to 3 bases and at J to 6 bases, leaving 8 bases not matched to a gene. The CDR3 has 15 residues. In DNA form, the CDR3 reads TGTGCCAGCAGCGACCCCGACAGGGACGCCGGGGAGCTGTTTTTT. Protein: CASSDPDRDAGELFF.

The genes are TRBV7-2 and TRBJ2-3, with 11 bases fitting TRBD1. This CDR3 is built from 17 residues. The J segment lost 3 bases and the V segment lost 4 bases, leaving 9 bases of the junction unmatched. Looked up from germline, CDR1 is SGHTA and CDR2 is FQGNSA. CDR3 coding DNA: TGTGCCAGCAGCTCGAGGCGGACAGGGGGCGTTACAGATACGCAGTATTTT. Its protein is CASSSRRTGGVTDTQYF.

V is TRBV4-1 and J is TRBJ2-7; 7 bases line up with TRBD1. The ends lost 4 bases at V and 2 bases at J; junction bases unmatched: 11. The germline gives CDR1 MGHRA, CDR2 YSYEKL. This CDR3 spans 16 amino acids. Here the CDR3 reads CASSPVGAGGPYEQYF. The CDR3 DNA is TGCGCCAGCAGCCCAGTCGGGGCAGGGGGTCCCTACGAGCAGTACTTC.

The chain employs TRBV2 and TRBJ1-2, with D unclear. The length of the CDR3 is 14 residues. Trimming left V 7 bases short and J 9 bases short, with 21 bases between. Germline V gene sequence: CDR1 SNHLY, CDR2 FYNNEI. This chain's CDR3 is CASTSSKGYVRYTF. The CDR3 region has the DNA TGTGCCAGCACTAGCTCGAAAGGGTACGTGCGCTACACCTTC. The whole variable domain, filled in from reference TRBV2 and TRBJ1-2, reads EPEVTQTPSHQVTQMGQEVILRCVPISNHLYFYWYRQILGQKVEFLVSFYNNEISEKSEIFDDQFSVERPDGSNFTLKIRSTKLEDSAMYFCASTSSKGYVRYTFGSGTRLTVV.

This clone was seen once. The chain uses TRBV9 and TRBJ1-1, with 10 positions matching TRBD1. J lost 7 bases, V lost 0 bases, and 9 bases had no gene match. The germline V gene has CDR1 SGDLS and CDR2 YYNGEE. The CDR3 consists of 16 residues. The CDR3 spells CASSVGPGQGGDEAFF. The CDR3 DNA reads as TGTGCCAGCAGCGTAGGTCCAGGACAGGGGGGCGATGAAGCTTTCTTT.

This clone came up a few times. V gene TRBV30 combines with J gene TRBJ2-1, with a weak D call TRBD2 (5 bases). The length of the CDR3 is 12 residues. Germline V gives CDR1 GTSNPN, CDR2 SVGIG (reference sequence). Trimming shortened V by 2 bases and J by 7 bases, and 9 bases separated the two germline ends. The CDR3 sequence: CAWSPRGNEQFF. In DNA, the CDR3 is TGTGCCTGGAGTCCTCGGGGTAATGAGCAGTTCTTC.

The chain carries TRBV5-4 and TRBJ2-7; tentative D call: TRBD1 (5 bases). CDR1 is SGHNT and CDR2 is YYREEE in the germline V gene (reference sequence). The CDR3 is 13 amino acids. Trimming took 1 base from V and 2 from J, leaving 7 bases between them. CDR3 bases: TGTGCCAGCAGCTTGACAGGTACCTACGAGCAGTACTTC. It specifies CASSLTGTYEQYF.

CDR3 DNA sequence: TGCGCCAGCAGGGCCGCCTATGGCTACACCTTC. Its protein is CASRAAYGYTF. The chain uses TRBV4-1 and TRBJ1-2, with D unclear. The CDR3 loop spans 11 amino acids. Germline CDR1 MGHRA, CDR2 YSYEKL. Trimming took off 6 bases at V and 4 bases at J, with 6 bases between the two ends.

V gene TRBV5-1 combines with J gene TRBJ1-1, with D unresolved. Germline CDR1 is SGHRS and CDR2 is YFSETQ. This CDR3 has 11 amino acids. V gave up 3 bases and J gave up 8 bases, with 8 bases separating them. The CDR3 DNA reads TGCGCCAGCAGCTCAACAGAAGAAGCTTTCTTT. Translation: CASSSTEEAFF.

The rearrangement links TRBV6-5 to TRBJ2-7; a possible D gene is TRBD1 (5 bases). There are 11 residues in the CDR3. Germline V CDR1 and CDR2: MNHEY, SVGAGI. V was clipped by 4 bases and J by 5 bases, with 6 bases between them. For the CDR3, the DNA is TGTGCCAGCAGTTCGGACAACGAGCAGTACTTC. This sequence encodes CASSSDNEQYF.

The CDR3 nucleotides are TGTGCCAGCAGTTACAGAGACAACTACGAGCAGTACTTC. The encoded protein is CASSYRDNYEQYF. The rearrangement links TRBV6-5 to TRBJ2-7; no reliable D call. The CDR3 totals 13 residues. Trimming pared 2 bases from V and 3 bases from J, leaving 8 bases between. CDR1 is MNHEY, CDR2 SVGAGI, per germline.

V gene TRBV5-1 combines with J gene TRBJ2-1; the match to TRBD1 covers 7 bases. The germline CDR1 and CDR2 sequences are SGHRS and YFSETQ. The CDR3 has 15 residues. V shed 4 bases and J 4 bases; nucleotides not matched to a gene: 8. The CDR3 coding sequence is TGCGCCAGCAGCCGTACCGGGACAGAGTACAATGAGCAGTTCTTC. This gives the protein CASSRTGTEYNEQFF.

As DNA, the CDR3 is TGTGCCAGCACACGGGACGGAGGGTCCTACGAGCAGTACTTC. This translates into CASTRDGGSYEQYF. The chain links TRBV2 to TRBJ2-7, with a weak D call TRBD2 (6 bases). This CDR3 is 14 amino acids long. Trimming stripped 7 bases from V and 1 base from J, with 14 bases between. Germline assignment: CDR1 SNHLY and CDR2 FYNNEI.

The rearrangement links TRBV2 to TRBJ1-5; 8 bases are shared with TRBD1. The CDR3 sequence is 15 residues long. Germline lookup yields CDR1 SNHLY and CDR2 FYNNEI. The V gene end was trimmed by 5 bases and the J gene end by 3 bases; junction bases not matched to a gene: 6. The DNA of the CDR3 is TGTGCCAGCAGTTTCGACAGGGGTGACAATCAGCCCCAGCATTTT. Protein: CASSFDRGDNQPQHF.

The gene calls are TRBV5-1 and TRBJ2-5; TRBD2 matches 13 bases. The CDR3 runs 16 residues. V dropped 4 bases and J dropped 2; count of bases not matched to a gene: 5. CDR1 and CDR2 from the germline V gene are SGHRS and YFSETQ. CDR3 sequence reads: CASSQTSGGTQETQYF. The CDR3 coding sequence is TGCGCCAGCAGCCAGACTAGCGGGGGGACACAAGAGACCCAGTACTTC.

This chain joins TRBV7-9 and TRBJ1-1; weak D call: TRBD1 (5 bases). From germline, CDR1 is SEHNR and CDR2 FQNEAQ (reference sequence). The length of the CDR3 is 14 residues. Deletions cut 5 bases from V and 5 bases from J, with 15 bases between. CDR3 nucleotides: TGTGCCAGCAGCCCCCTTCCGGGGGGGACTGAAGCTTTCTTT. It specifies CASSPLPGGTEAFF. Based on the CDR3 plus reference TRBV7-9 and TRBJ1-1, the full variable domain is DTGVSQNPRHKITKRGQNVTFRCDPISEHNRLYWYRQTLGQGPEFLTYFQNEAQLEKSRLLSDRFSAERPKGSFSTLEIQRTEQGDSAMYLCASSPLPGGTEAFFGQGTRLTVV.

The V call is TRBV5-1, the J call TRBJ1-2; tentatively, D is TRBD1 (6 bases). The ends were cut back, 4 bases at V and 5 bases at J, with 12 bases in the middle. This CDR3 is built from 13 residues. The germline gives CDR1 SGHRS, CDR2 YFSETQ. CDR3 amino acids: CASSARQAYGYTF. CDR3 sequence (DNA): TGCGCCAGCAGCGCGAGACAGGCGTATGGCTACACCTTC.

This chain links TRBV5-1 with TRBJ1-4, with 7 bases matching TRBD1. V was pared by 3 bases and J by 3 bases, with 14 bases of the junction left unmatched. CDR3 length: 18 amino acids. The V gene's germline CDR1 is SGHRS and CDR2 YFSETQ. In DNA, the CDR3 is TGCGCCAGCAGCTCGGGACAGCTCATAAGGGGGGCTAATGAAAAACTGTTTTTT. Translated, it gives CASSSGQLIRGANEKLFF.

V and J are TRBV3-1 (or the pseudogene TRBV3-2) and TRBJ2-3; TRBD2 agrees at 8 bases. This CDR3 is 17 amino acids long. In germline, CDR1 is LGHDT, CDR2 YNNKEL (reference sequence). Trimming removed 0 bases from V and 5 bases from J; junction bases left unmatched: 10. The CDR3 loop is CASSQEPNGGAIDTQYF. The CDR3 DNA reads as TGTGCCAGCAGCCAAGAACCCAACGGGGGGGCGATAGATACGCAGTATTTT.